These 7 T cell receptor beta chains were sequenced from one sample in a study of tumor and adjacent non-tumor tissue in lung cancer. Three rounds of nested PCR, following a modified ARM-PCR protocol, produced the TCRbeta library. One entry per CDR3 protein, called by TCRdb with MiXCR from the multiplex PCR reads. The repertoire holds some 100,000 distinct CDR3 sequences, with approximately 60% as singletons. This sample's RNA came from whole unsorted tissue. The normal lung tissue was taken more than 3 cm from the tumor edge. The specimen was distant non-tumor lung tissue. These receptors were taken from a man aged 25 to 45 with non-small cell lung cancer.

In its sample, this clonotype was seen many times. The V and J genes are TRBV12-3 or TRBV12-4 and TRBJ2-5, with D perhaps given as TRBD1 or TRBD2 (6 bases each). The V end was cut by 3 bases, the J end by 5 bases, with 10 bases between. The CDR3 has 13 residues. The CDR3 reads CASSLRGGETQYF. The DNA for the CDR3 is TGTGCCAGCAGTTTGAGAGGGGGGGAGACCCAGTACTTC.

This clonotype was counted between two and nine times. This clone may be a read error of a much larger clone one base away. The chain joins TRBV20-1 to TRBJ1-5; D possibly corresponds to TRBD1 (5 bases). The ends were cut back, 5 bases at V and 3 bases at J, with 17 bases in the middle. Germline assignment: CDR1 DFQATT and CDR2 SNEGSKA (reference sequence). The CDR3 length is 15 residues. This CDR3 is CSAGTDAGDNQPQHF. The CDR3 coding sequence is TGCAGTGCTGGGACCGACGCAGGTGACAATCAGCCCCAGCATTTT.

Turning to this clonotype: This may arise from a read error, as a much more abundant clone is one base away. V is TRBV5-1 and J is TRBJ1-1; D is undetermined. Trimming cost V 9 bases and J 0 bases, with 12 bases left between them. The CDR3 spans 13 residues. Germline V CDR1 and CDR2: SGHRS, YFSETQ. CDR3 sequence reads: CATRLHMNTEAFF. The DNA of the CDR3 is TGCGCCACCAGACTCCATATGAACACTGAAGCTTTCTTT.

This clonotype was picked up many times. This CDR3 reads CSALTSGRVGEQFF. CDR3 sequence (DNA): TGCAGTGCTCTGACTAGCGGGAGGGTAGGTGAGCAGTTCTTC. The chain joins TRBV20-1 to TRBJ2-1; 14 bases line up with TRBD2. CDR1 is DFQATT and CDR2 is SNEGSKA in the germline V gene (reference sequence). V lost 5 bases, J lost 9 bases, and 6 bases stayed unmatched. The CDR3 runs 14 residues.

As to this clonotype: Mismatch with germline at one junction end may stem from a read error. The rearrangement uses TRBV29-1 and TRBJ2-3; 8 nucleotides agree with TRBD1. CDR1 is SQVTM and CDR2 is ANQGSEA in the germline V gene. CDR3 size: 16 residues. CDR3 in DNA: TGCGGCGTTGAAGATCGGGGACAGGCCAACACAGATACGCACTATTTT. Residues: CGVEDRGQANTDTHYF.

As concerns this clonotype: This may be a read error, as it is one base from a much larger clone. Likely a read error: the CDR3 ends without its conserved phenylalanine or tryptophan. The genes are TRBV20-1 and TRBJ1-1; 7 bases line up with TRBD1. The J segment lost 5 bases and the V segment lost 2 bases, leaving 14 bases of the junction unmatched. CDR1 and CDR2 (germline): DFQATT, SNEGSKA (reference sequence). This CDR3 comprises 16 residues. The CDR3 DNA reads TGCAGTGCTAGAAGGGGGCCAGCCCTGGGAGGGACTGAAGCTTTCTCT. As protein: CSARRGPALGGTEAFS.

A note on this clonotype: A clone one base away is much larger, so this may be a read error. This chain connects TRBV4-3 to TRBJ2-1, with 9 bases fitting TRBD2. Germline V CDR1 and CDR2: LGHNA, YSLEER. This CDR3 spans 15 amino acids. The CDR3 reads CAISHGERGVGEQFF. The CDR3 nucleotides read TGCGCCATCAGCCATGGAGAGCGGGGGGTGGGTGAGCAGTTCTTC.